What follows are 25 T cell receptor beta chains derived from one specimen sequenced in a study of monozygotic twins with inflammatory bowel disease. With the 5' RACE reads reprocessed, TCRdb shows one record per CDR3 protein and no DNA. This listing includes about 380,000 distinct CDR3 sequences. Input material: blood. Receptor source: a human donor with ulcerative colitis or Crohn's disease, or a healthy co-twin of an affected twin (not recorded which).

The chain uses TRBV20-1 and TRBJ2-1; TCRdb returns TRBD1, unconfirmable since there is no DNA. Germline loops: CDR1 DFQATT, CDR2 SNEGSKA (reference sequence). This CDR3 has 16 amino acids. Here the CDR3 reads CSARDLGQGATNEQFF.

V gene TRBV7-2 combines with J gene TRBJ2-5. Germline V gene lookup returns CDR1 SGHTA and CDR2 FQGNSA. There are 12 residues in the CDR3. CDR3 in amino acids: CASSLGMETQYF.

The chain joins TRBV5-1 to TRBJ1-1; TCRdb returns TRBD1, unconfirmable since there is no DNA. This CDR3 spans 18 amino acids. Germline V gene sequence: CDR1 SGHRS, CDR2 YFSETQ. CDR3 region: CASSGGTGGYDGNTEAFF. Complete variable domain (other parts from reference TRBV5-1 and TRBJ1-1): KAGVTQTPRYLIKTRGQQVTLSCSPISGHRSVSWYQQTPGQGLQFLFEYFSETQRNKGNFPGRFSGRQFSNSRSEMNVSTLELGDSALYLCASSGGTGGYDGNTEAFFGQGTRLTVV.

J is TRBJ1-4 and V is TRBV20-1. The CDR3 length is 11 residues. Germline-derived CDR1 and CDR2 are DFQATT and SNEGSKA (reference sequence). The CDR3 loop reads CSAEFNEKLFF.

The rearrangement joins TRBV7-2 to TRBJ2-3. CDR1 SGHTA and CDR2 FQGNSA come from the germline V gene. The CDR3 covers 15 residues. CDR3 protein: CASSPRPRPTDTQYF.

This rearrangement joins TRBV5-4 to TRBJ1-2. The CDR3 loop spans 14 amino acids. Germline CDR1 SGHNT, CDR2 YYREEE (reference sequence). The CDR3 is CASSFYYLNYGYTF.

This chain links TRBV20-1 with TRBJ1-2; TCRdb gives TRBD1 as the D gene, but with no DNA this cannot be confirmed. Germline V lookup: CDR1 DFQATT, CDR2 SNEGSKA (reference sequence). This CDR3 is 15 amino acids long. This CDR3 reads CSPKGRGTGTLGYTF.

The chain recombines TRBV11-3 with TRBJ2-1; TCRdb reports TRBD1, a call that lacks DNA to check it against. The germline V gene encodes CDR1 SGHNT and CDR2 YENEEA. CDR3 length equals 16 residues. CDR3 region: CASSSGAGDFIDEQFF.

The genes are TRBV5-1 and TRBJ1-4. This CDR3 is built from 12 residues. Looked up from germline, CDR1 is SGHRS and CDR2 is YFSETQ. CDR3 loop: CASKNLNEKLFF.

The gene calls are TRBV6-2 or TRBV6-3 and TRBJ2-5; TCRdb designates TRBD1, a call that cannot be tested without DNA. The CDR3 contains 15 residues. Germline-derived CDR1 and CDR2 are MNHEY and SVGEGT. CDR3 protein: CATMTTGRGSETQYF.

V is TRBV12-3 or TRBV12-4 and J is TRBJ2-6. CDR3 length: 13 amino acids. The CDR3 reads CASTELWANVLTF.

The chain recombines TRBV5-6 with TRBJ1-1. The length of the CDR3 is 14 residues. The germline V gene encodes CDR1 SGHDT and CDR2 YYEEEE. This CDR3 reads CASSFDSRATEAFF. The variable domain in full, completed from reference TRBV5-6 and TRBJ1-1, reads DAGVTQSPTHLIKTRGQQVTLRCSPKSGHDTVSWYQQALGQGPQFIFQYYEEEERQRGNFPDRFSGHQFPNYSSELNVNALLLGDSALYLCASSFDSRATEAFFGQGTRLTVV.

The rearrangement joins TRBV4-3 to TRBJ1-6; TCRdb indicates TRBD1, and absent DNA this call remains unverified. Germline CDR1 reads LGHNA; CDR2 reads YSLEER. This CDR3 comprises 16 residues. The CDR3: CASSQDDPGGNSPLHF.

The chain carries TRBV7-6 and TRBJ1-1. The germline CDR1 and CDR2 sequences are SGHVS and FNYEAQ. CDR3 length: 15 residues. The CDR3 sequence: CASSLVGRGTTEAFF.

The chain joins TRBV18 to TRBJ1-4. Germline CDR1 reads KGHSH; CDR2 reads LQKENI. CDR3 size: 13 residues. The CDR3 loop reads CASSPGINEKLFF.

The rearrangement uses TRBV18 and TRBJ1-4; the D gene TCRdb calls, TRBD1, cannot be checked with no DNA. Germline-derived CDR1 and CDR2 are KGHSH and LQKENI. This CDR3 spans 15 amino acids. CDR3 loop: CASSLGIGQNEKLFF.

This chain connects TRBV6-2 or TRBV6-3 to TRBJ2-3; TCRdb lists TRBD1, though no DNA is available to test this call. CDR3 length: 16 residues. The germline V gene encodes CDR1 MNHEY and CDR2 SVGEGT. CDR3: CASSPRGGLSTDTQYF.

The rearrangement links TRBV27 to TRBJ1-2; TCRdb calls TRBD1, which cannot be checked without DNA. Germline CDR1 reads MNHEY; CDR2 reads SMNVEV (reference sequence). The CDR3 extends over 17 amino acids. This chain's CDR3 is CASTKDTDRGLWYGYTF.

The chain has TRBV5-1 and TRBJ2-2. This CDR3 comprises 15 residues. Germline CDR1 and CDR2: SGHRS and YFSETQ. The CDR3 sequence is CASSFLGTSTGELFF.

This sequence joins TRBV7-9 and TRBJ2-7. This CDR3 contains 15 residues. Per germline, CDR1 SEHNR and CDR2 FQNEAQ (reference sequence). This chain's CDR3 is CASSLDMRRAYEQYF.

The chain joins TRBV12-3 or TRBV12-4 to TRBJ2-3; the D call of TRBD1 rests on TCRdb alone, since no DNA is present to check it. This CDR3 is 14 amino acids long. CDR3 sequence reads: CASTPEWSTDTQYF.

The chain employs TRBV10-2 and TRBJ1-5; the D call from TCRdb, TRBD1, cannot be confirmed without DNA. The germline gives CDR1 WSHSY, CDR2 SAAADI. This CDR3 is built from 17 residues. CDR3 protein: CASSEPGRGGAGQPQHF.

V and J are TRBV7-9 and TRBJ1-2. Germline V gives CDR1 SEHNR, CDR2 FQNEAQ (reference sequence). The CDR3 is made up of 13 amino acids. The CDR3 region is CASSLDTWGGYTF.

The CDR3 sequence: CASKTAQETQYF. The J gene is TRBJ2-5, the V gene TRBV6-6; TCRdb proposes TRBD1, but this gene call is untestable without DNA. The CDR3 sequence is 12 residues long. The germline CDR1 and CDR2 sequences are MNHNY and SVGAGI (reference sequence).

This chain links TRBV4-3 with TRBJ2-3; TCRdb calls TRBD1, which cannot be checked without DNA. This CDR3 comprises 15 residues. Germline V gene data show CDR1 as LGHNA and CDR2 as YSLEER. This CDR3 reads CASSQDRGLTDTQYF.